The sequence of this T cell receptor beta chain was determined in a study of circulating and synovial CD4+ cells in juvenile arthritis. Study findings and constraints: CPL versus bulk CD4 samples: T cell genome counts differed by at least an order of magnitude. Traditional Vbeta family usage analysis missed the pathogenic-like versus bulk difference. Diversity here was lower than in bulk blood CD4 cells.

Only in-frame clones appear in the TCRdb table, and some are missing; sequencing was by immunoSEQ multiplex PCR. Of approximately 16,000 clones listed, approximately 90% are singletons. This clone was seen a single time. What it binds is unknown. The trim removed 4 bases at V and 1 base at J, leaving 4 bases unmatched. CDR1 and CDR2 (germline): SGHNT, YYREEE (reference sequence). The CDR3 consists of 14 residues. This TCR was sampled from a human donor with juvenile idiopathic arthritis. The sequenced material came from CD4+ T cells from blood. The chain has TRBV5-4 and TRBJ1-2, with 7 positions matching TRBD1. CDR3 sequence (DNA): TGTGCCAGCAGCCTAGGACAGGTTAACTATGGCTACACCTTC. It is translated as CASSLGQVNYGYTF.